This passage covers 30 T cell receptor beta chains from one sample sequenced in a study of shared clonotypes between healthy human individuals. The data were produced by immunoSEQ multiplex PCR, yet TCRdb's version contains in-frame clones alone and is incomplete. This sample has about 2.4 million clones, with over 85% found just once. The sequencing input was naive CD4+ T cells sorted from blood. Subset in this sample: CD45RA+ positively selected. The receptors stem from a man aged 18 to 35 in good health.

On this clone itself: Within the sample, other DNA sequences also encode this same CDR3. The chain has TRBV5-1 and TRBJ2-2; D is ambiguous. V gave up 0 bases and J gave up 0 bases, with 9 bases separating them. Germline V CDR1 and CDR2: SGHRS, YFSETQ. The CDR3 loop spans 16 amino acids. CDR3 coding DNA: TGCGCCAGCAGCTTGGCGGGCGGAGCGAACACCGGGGAGCTGTTTTTT. This gives the protein CASSLAGGANTGELFF.

This clone was counted once. The chain couples TRBV18 to TRBJ2-2; D gene uncertain. Looked up from germline, CDR1 is KGHSH and CDR2 is LQKENI. Trimming took 3 bases from V and 0 from J, leaving 11 bases between them. CDR3 length equals 16 residues. CDR3 bases: TGTGCCAGCTCACCGGCTGTGGCCACGAACACCGGGGAGCTGTTTTTT. Protein: CASSPAVATNTGELFF. Looking up the rest from reference TRBV18 and TRBJ2-2 gives the full variable domain: NAGVMQNPRHLVRRRGQEARLRCSPMKGHSHVYWYRQLPEEGLKFMVYLQKENIIDESGMPKERFSAEFPKEGPSILRIQQVVRGDSAAYFCASSPAVATNTGELFFGEGSRLTVL.

V and J are TRBV7-9 and TRBJ2-1; 10 positions agree with TRBD2. CDR1 is SEHNR and CDR2 is FQNEAQ in the germline V gene (reference sequence). The CDR3 runs to 17 residues. The V gene end was trimmed by 5 bases and the J gene end by 0 bases; junction bases not matched to a gene: 7. In DNA, the CDR3 is TGTGCCAGCAGCCCAGGGACTAGCGAGAGCTCCTACAATGAGCAGTTCTTC. It specifies CASSPGTSESSYNEQFF.

A few counts support this clone. Other DNA variants within this sample encode the same CDR3. The V gene is TRBV5-6, the J gene TRBJ2-7; 9 nucleotides agree with TRBD1. V lost 0 bases to trimming and J lost 2 bases; unmatched junction nucleotides: 0. This CDR3 region has 14 residues. CDR1 SGHDT and CDR2 YYEEEE come from the germline V gene. The CDR3 DNA is TGTGCCAGCAGCTTGGGACAGGGGGCCTACGAGCAGTACTTC. Protein sequence: CASSLGQGAYEQYF.

The rearrangement uses TRBV6-5 and TRBJ2-7; 12 nucleotides line up with TRBD2. This CDR3 contains 15 residues. Germline loops: CDR1 MNHEY, CDR2 SVGAGI. V shed 5 bases, J shed 2 bases, and the junction held 4 bases outside the gene matches. CDR3: CASSKASGGAYEQYF. The CDR3 nucleotides are TGTGCCAGCAGTAAGGCTAGCGGGGGGGCCTACGAGCAGTACTTC.

The chain is built from TRBV7-6 and TRBJ1-2; 7 bases match TRBD1. From germline, CDR1 is SGHVS and CDR2 FNYEAQ. V lost 4 bases to trimming and J lost 8 bases; unmatched junction nucleotides: 7. CDR3 size: 13 residues. The CDR3 coding sequence is TGTGCCAGCAGCTCGACAGGGACTCTCGGCTACACCTTC. Residues: CASSSTGTLGYTF.

About this clone itself: Other DNA sequences in this specimen translate into the identical CDR3. The V and J genes are TRBV30 and TRBJ2-7; 7 bases align to TRBD1. The CDR3 loop spans 13 amino acids. In germline, CDR1 is GTSNPN, CDR2 SVGIG (reference sequence). V was clipped by 2 bases and J by 1 base; unmatched bases: 2. The CDR3 nucleotides are TGTGCCTGGAGTAGGGGACAGTCCTACGAGCAGTACTTC. Its protein product is CAWSRGQSYEQYF.

This sequence joins TRBV30 and TRBJ2-6, with D possibly matching TRBD1 (5 bases). V gave up 1 base and J gave up 2 bases, with 12 bases separating them. This CDR3 is 16 amino acids long. In germline, CDR1 is GTSNPN, CDR2 SVGIG (reference sequence). Here the CDR3 DNA reads TGTGCCTGGAGTGCCCCAGGGTATACTGGGGCCAACGTCCTGACTTTC. This translates into CAWSAPGYTGANVLTF.

The V call is TRBV5-1, the J call TRBJ2-5; 9 bases are shared with TRBD2. Germline CDR1 reads SGHRS; CDR2 reads YFSETQ. V dropped 1 base and J dropped 1; count of bases not matched to a gene: 14. The CDR3 has 19 amino acids. This chain's CDR3 is CASSLPEKRGARPQETQYF. In DNA form, the CDR3 reads TGCGCCAGCAGCTTGCCGGAGAAGCGGGGGGCACGCCCCCAAGAGACCCAGTACTTC.

The chain links TRBV9 to TRBJ2-1, with D possibly being TRBD2 (6 bases). V dropped 4 bases and J dropped 6 bases, with 14 bases sitting between them. The CDR3 length is 14 residues. Germline CDR1 reads SGDLS; CDR2 reads YYNGEE. CDR3 sequence reads: CASSSGGTLNEQFF. The CDR3 DNA sequence: TGTGCCAGCAGCTCCGGCGGGACTCTCAATGAGCAGTTCTTC.

This chain joins TRBV28 and TRBJ2-7; 8 nucleotides agree with TRBD1. After removal of 9 bases from V and 1 base from J, the junction contained 8 bases not matched to a gene. Germline lookup yields CDR1 MDHEN and CDR2 SYDVKM. The CDR3 consists of 14 residues. For the CDR3, the DNA is TGTGCCAGTCAAGTCAGGGGGCCATCCTACGAGCAGTACTTC. This sequence encodes CASQVRGPSYEQYF.

The J gene is TRBJ1-1, the V gene TRBV6-5; the D gene is possibly TRBD1 (5 bases). The CDR3 is 14 amino acids. CDR1 is MNHEY, CDR2 SVGAGI, per germline. The V gene lost 6 bases and the J gene lost 0 bases, with 11 bases spanning the gap. The CDR3 loop reads CASRQVALNTEAFF. The CDR3 nucleotides are TGTGCCAGCAGACAGGTGGCCTTGAACACTGAAGCTTTCTTT.

In this sample, this clone turned up once. The chain uses TRBV6-6 and TRBJ1-5, with TRBD1 matching over 8 bases. CDR1 MNHNY and CDR2 SVGAGI come from the germline V gene (reference sequence). V lost 2 bases and J lost 0; bases outside the gene matches: 0. The length of the CDR3 is 15 residues. CDR3 bases: TGTGCCAGCAGTTACGACAGGGGTAGCAATCAGCCCCAGCATTTT. Translating it yields CASSYDRGSNQPQHF.

The V and J genes are TRBV2 and TRBJ2-7; no firm D call. CDR3 length: 13 amino acids. The germline V gene has CDR1 SNHLY and CDR2 FYNNEI. V lost 3 bases and J 5 bases, leaving 11 bases between the germline ends. CDR3 region: CASSESQVNEQYF. The CDR3 coding sequence is TGTGCCAGCAGTGAGTCCCAGGTAAACGAGCAGTACTTC. Supplemented by reference TRBV2 and TRBJ2-7, the full variable domain reads EPEVTQTPSHQVTQMGQEVILRCVPISNHLYFYWYRQILGQKVEFLVSFYNNEISEKSEIFDDQFSVERPDGSNFTLKIRSTKLEDSAMYFCASSESQVNEQYFGPGTRLTVT.

V is TRBV5-1 and J is TRBJ2-3, with D possibly being TRBD1 (5 bases). Germline CDR1 and CDR2: SGHRS and YFSETQ. V lost 4 bases to trimming and J lost 6 bases, with 15 bases between them. The CDR3 has 14 residues. CDR3 protein: CASSPDTLGDTQYF. The DNA for the CDR3 is TGCGCCAGCAGCCCGGACACCCTCGGGGATACGCAGTATTTT.

The chain has TRBV6-6 and TRBJ2-5, with 9 bases that match TRBD1. V gave up 4 bases and J gave up 4 bases; unmatched junction bases: 4. This CDR3 region has 14 residues. Looked up from germline, CDR1 is MNHNY and CDR2 is SVGAGI (reference sequence). The CDR3 protein is CASSLGQGGETQYF. The CDR3 region has the DNA TGTGCCAGCAGTTTGGGACAGGGAGGAGAGACCCAGTACTTC.

The V call is TRBV6-1, the J call TRBJ1-3, with D perhaps matching TRBD1 (6 bases). With 2 bases removed from V and 0 bases from J, the gap between germline ends came to 11 bases. This CDR3 is 16 amino acids long. Germline CDR1 reads MNHNS; CDR2 reads SASEGT. The CDR3 protein is CASSETRGGSGNTIYF. CDR3 DNA sequence: TGTGCCAGCAGTGAAACAAGAGGGGGCTCTGGAAACACCATATATTTT.

The chain couples TRBV4-1 to TRBJ2-1; 10 nucleotides agree with TRBD2. Germline V gene lookup returns CDR1 MGHRA and CDR2 YSYEKL. This CDR3 region has 15 residues. J was trimmed by 9 bases and V by 5 bases; bases with no gene match: 10. The chain's CDR3 is CASSLSGGAFGEQFF. In DNA form, the CDR3 reads TGCGCCAGCAGCTTAAGCGGGGGGGCTTTCGGTGAGCAGTTCTTC.

This chain uses TRBV18 with TRBJ2-7, with 10 nucleotides matching TRBD2. CDR1 and CDR2 from the germline V gene are KGHSH and LQKENI. The CDR3 is 14 residues long. After removal of 3 bases from V and 7 bases from J, the junction contained 6 bases not matched to a gene. The CDR3, as DNA: TGTGCCAGCTCACCGCTCACGGGACTAGCGGAGCAGTACTTC. Translating gives CASSPLTGLAEQYF.

Note on this clone: Other DNA sequences in this specimen translate into the identical CDR3. The gene calls are TRBV18 and TRBJ2-7; D is unclear. The V end lost 0 bases, the J end lost 2 bases, and 5 bases lay between the germline ends. The CDR3 contains 13 residues. Germline V lookup: CDR1 KGHSH, CDR2 LQKENI. CDR3 nucleotides: TGTGCCAGCTCACCACCAGTCCCCTACGAGCAGTACTTC. It specifies CASSPPVPYEQYF.

The CDR3, as DNA: TGCGCCAGCAGCCAAGTCCCTGGCGGGAGCACCGGGGAGCTGTTTTTT. Translated, it gives CASSQVPGGSTGELFF. The genes are TRBV4-1 and TRBJ2-2; 7 nucleotides align to TRBD2. The CDR3 loop spans 16 amino acids. The junction had 6 bases not matched to a gene; V was cut back by 1 base and J by 4 bases. Germline V gene sequence: CDR1 MGHRA, CDR2 YSYEKL.

This rearrangement joins TRBV29-1 to TRBJ2-1; maybe TRBD1 (5 bases). The ends were cut back, 2 bases at V and 6 bases at J, with 11 bases in the middle. Germline-derived CDR1 and CDR2 are SQVTM and ANQGSEA. The CDR3 is made up of 13 amino acids. The CDR3 spells CSVEQGPPNEQFF. The CDR3 coding sequence is TGCAGCGTTGAACAGGGTCCGCCCAATGAGCAGTTCTTC.

The chain links TRBV5-1 to TRBJ2-1, with 8 bases identical to TRBD1. The CDR3 is made up of 15 amino acids. The V and J ends lost 4 bases and 6 bases, in that order; junction bases with no gene match: 9. Germline CDR1 is SGHRS and CDR2 is YFSETQ. CDR3 region: CASSLDRVGSNEQFF. The CDR3 DNA is TGCGCCAGCAGCCTGGACAGGGTCGGGAGCAATGAGCAGTTCTTC.

This clone was recorded once. This sequence joins TRBV4-3 and TRBJ2-3; D call uncertain. The CDR3 spans 17 residues. Trimming pared 0 bases from V and 0 bases from J, leaving 13 bases between. Germline loops: CDR1 LGHNA, CDR2 YSLEER. CDR3 amino acids: CASSQDVSGTSTDTQYF. Written as DNA, the CDR3 is TGCGCCAGCAGCCAAGATGTTTCAGGAACTAGCACAGATACGCAGTATTTT.

V and J are TRBV6-5 and TRBJ1-2; TRBD1 agrees at 9 bases. V shed 5 bases, J shed 4 bases, and the junction held 5 bases outside the gene matches. This CDR3 has 14 residues. Germline V gives CDR1 MNHEY, CDR2 SVGAGI. The CDR3 loop reads CASSRAQGAYGYTF. CDR3 nucleotides: TGTGCCAGCAGTAGGGCACAGGGGGCCTATGGCTACACCTTC.

The chain combines TRBV5-1 with TRBJ2-7, with 7 bases identical to TRBD1. Germline lookup yields CDR1 SGHRS and CDR2 YFSETQ. The CDR3 covers 13 residues. With 6 bases clipped from V and 1 base from J, the junction kept 4 bases outside the gene matches. CDR3 sequence (DNA): TGCGCCAGCAAGAAGGGGGCTTCCTACGAGCAGTACTTC. It translates to CASKKGASYEQYF.

Concerning this clone itself: The sample holds other DNA sequences that translate to the same CDR3. V is TRBV7-3 and J is TRBJ2-6; a weak D match, TRBD2 (6 bases). This CDR3 has 15 amino acids. Germline CDR1 SGHTA, CDR2 FQGTGA. Between the trimmed V and J ends, which lost 6 bases and 0 bases, there was a span of 9 bases. CDR3 DNA: TGTGCCAGCAGTCTCGGGGGCTCTGGGGCCAACGTCCTGACTTTC. Protein sequence: CASSLGGSGANVLTF.

As to this clone: The same CDR3 is also encoded by other DNA sequences in this sample. The chain carries TRBV7-2 and TRBJ2-7; 11 bases match TRBD2. The CDR3 loop spans 15 amino acids. From germline, CDR1 is SGHTA and CDR2 FQGNSA. Trimming cost V 5 bases and J 4 bases; bases outside gene matches: 7. CDR3 DNA: TGTGCCAGCAGCCCGGGACTAGCGGTTACTTACGAGCAGTACTTC. It yields the protein CASSPGLAVTYEQYF.

This clone occurred a few times. The chain recombines TRBV14 with TRBJ2-7; tentatively, D is TRBD2 (5 bases). The CDR3 is 15 residues long. V was clipped by 1 base and J by 2 bases, with 12 bases between them. CDR1 is SGHDN, CDR2 FVKESK, per germline. The CDR3 reads CASSQARVTAYEQYF. For the CDR3, the DNA is TGTGCCAGCAGCCAAGCGAGGGTTACCGCCTACGAGCAGTACTTC.

This rearrangement joins TRBV19 to TRBJ2-1, with 9 bases fitting TRBD2. This CDR3 region has 17 residues. J gave up 3 bases and V 5 bases, and 11 bases lay outside the gene matches. Germline-derived CDR1 and CDR2 are LNHDA and SQIVND (reference sequence). CDR3 bases: TGTGCCAGTAGTCCTAGGGGCGGGAGGGTCCTCTACAATGAGCAGTTCTTC. Translating gives CASSPRGGRVLYNEQFF.